The table lists the clone carrying this T cell receptor beta chain with many counts. Antigen specificity is unknown. CDR3 length equals 13 residues. Trimming took off 3 bases at V and 10 bases at J, with 10 bases between the two ends. Looked up from germline, CDR1 is PRHDT and CDR2 is FYEKMQ (reference sequence). This specimen comes from a study of T cells in Graves' hyperthyroidism and ophthalmopathy. Study-level points and caveats: In simple terms, a model built on 13 V-J features told ophthalmopathy apart from stable hyperthyroidism.

Stable Graves' hyperthyroidism meant no ophthalmopathy progression within 18 months. The study excluded patients with uncontrolled infection, other autoimmune disease, pregnancy or lactation. Clinical symptoms, serum thyroxine, TRAb, thyroid ultrasound and orbital computed tomography established diagnosis. Amplified TCR beta CDR3 regions derived from RNA transcripts. HTBI primers were employed in a first-round RT-PCR of the TCR CDR3. TCRdb reanalysed the multiplex PCR reads using MiXCR and keeps one entry per CDR3 protein. The table has hundreds of thousands of distinct CDR3 sequences, over 35% seen once.

This chain links TRBV13 with TRBJ1-6, with D unclear. The material sequenced was blood. This sequence was found in a woman in her forties with Graves' hyperthyroidism. The CDR3, as DNA: TGTGCCAGCAGCTTCGGGCAAAAGTCACCCCTCCACTTT. It is translated as CASSFGQKSPLHF.